This T cell receptor beta chain comes out of a study of blood T cell repertoires in COVID-19. Study at large: Donors in the United States, Italy and Spain gave samples during acute or convalescent COVID-19. Nucleic acid was either cDNA or gDNA, and it came from T cells, B-cell-depleted T cells, or PBMCs.

Study processing details: Estimates of nucleated cell counts were drawn from the amplification of reference gene primers. Profiled with immunoSEQ multiplex PCR; TCRdb holds only in-frame clones, not every one. V, J and clone size were drawn from that table, and D and trimming were deduced from the DNA. The sample carries roughly 60,000 clones, roughly four fifths recorded once. V dropped 0 bases and J dropped 15 bases, with 15 bases sitting between them. Germline V gives CDR1 SNHLY, CDR2 FYNNEI. The CDR3 sequence is 13 residues long. The receptor was isolated from a man older than 75 with acute or convalescent COVID-19. The sequenced sample was peripheral blood. The chain couples TRBV2 to TRBJ2-1; D possibly corresponds to TRBD2 (6 bases). In DNA form, the CDR3 reads TGTGCCAGCAGTGAAGCGATTACCGGGGGACGGTTCTTC. Translation: CASSEAITGGRFF.